This record concerns one T cell receptor (beta chain) sequence. Its target is not known. This CDR3 spans 16 amino acids. The J segment lost 4 bases and the V segment lost 0 bases, leaving 8 bases of the junction unmatched. CDR1 is MNHEY, CDR2 SVGAGI, per germline. These data are taken from a study of a mutant IDH1 vaccine in newly diagnosed glioma. For the study at large: The start of vaccination came 4-6 weeks after radiotherapy alone, or with temozolomide cycles. Mean patient age was around 40 years; about 62% were male and approximately 40% female. Week 47 marked visit V13, whereas week 35 marked visit V12.

Sample time point: week 35, safety follow-up. The study gave 300 ug of mutant IDH1 20-mer peptide per vaccine dose, with topical imiquimod. Each tumor in the donors was a new WHO grade 3 or 4 astrocytoma, IDH1-mutant and ATRX-lost. The repertoire was sequenced with immunoSEQ multiplex PCR; TCRdb's copy has only in-frame clones and lacks some. The data contain tens of thousands of clones, approximately 87% of them seen just once; the ten biggest clones take up 1.6%. This TCR came from a man aged 35 to 55 with glioma. The gene calls are TRBV6-5 and TRBJ2-7, with 8 bases lining up with TRBD2. Sequencing was performed on PBMCs, taken from a glioma patient whose treatment included an IDH1 peptide vaccine. In nucleotides, the CDR3 is TGTGCCAGCAGTTACTCTACTAGCGGCGCCATATACGAGCAGTACTTC. Protein: CASSYSTSGAIYEQYF.